Here is one T cell receptor beta chain with its context. This clonotype was found many times. No antigen is known for it. Per-base qualities were not stored, and no clone one base away is much larger. For repertoire sequencing, the TCR beta CDR3 regions were amplified from RNA transcripts. The first round was an RT-PCR using HTBI primers with the Qiagen OneStep RT-PCR kit, and this first round was followed by a second-round multiplex PCR, then size selection and purification. Sequencing of the libraries was carried out on an Illumina HiSeq2000 in paired-end mode with 100 bp reads. On the study's bioinformatics: SOAPnuke was used to process the reads, throwing out any read that had adapters, had uncalled bases, had a mean Phred below 15, or lacked an exact constant-primer or identifier match. High-quality paired reads were merged with COPE v1.2.5. Unique nucleotide sequences were defined as clonotypes and aligned to IMGT TRB V, D and J references using MiTCR v1.1. The analysis was limited to V-J combinations with a frequency above 0.0001, which together covered 99.2% of the repertoires. For each V-J combination, a TCR clonal expansion and chaos score was defined as the ratio of F50 clonal expansion to chaos observed in the TCRdist matrix. Welch's t-statistics and random forest were used to reduce the features to about a dozen V-J combinations, which were then used as input to a naive Bayes classifier. The similarity between thyroid and blood repertoires was quantified using the Morisita-Horn index. TCRdb handled the public reads itself, with Q25 trimming in fastp and clone calling in MiXCR, and kept productive beta chains. Rows are combined by CDR3 protein, so each entry shows the most common genes and DNA. What appears here as the V and J calls and clone size reflects TCRdb's work, not the paper's. Across this sample there are roughly 230,000 distinct CDR3 sequences, with roughly a fifth seen only once. About 40% of the sample lies in the top ten.

The junction shows trimming of 6 bases on V and 5 bases on J, plus 13 bases between the germline ends. The germline V gene (reference sequence) yields DFQATT for CDR1 and SNEGSKA for CDR2. CDR3 length: 12 amino acids, cysteine to phenylalanine. The entry retains the CDR3 DNA only, 36 bases that are in frame from base 1. The ophthalmopathy patients had moderately to severely active disease, with a Clinical Activity Score of 3 or higher, a NOSPECS grade of 4 or higher, and a disease duration of less than 3 months. Patients with other autoimmune diseases, uncontrolled infections, pregnancy or lactation were excluded from the study. Clinical symptoms, serum thyroxine, TRAb, thyroid ultrasound and orbital computed tomography formed the basis of the diagnosis. PBMCs were isolated from about 10 ml of fresh peripheral blood by Ficoll-Paque density gradient centrifugation. Total RNA was extracted with Trizol reagent and quality-checked on an Agilent 2100 Bioanalyzer.

The sample originates from a study of Graves' ophthalmopathy and Graves' hyperthyroidism (dated by TCRdb to the late 2010s). For the study in its entirety: Peripheral blood was collected at initial diagnosis, before any treatment. The study used TCR beta repertoire signatures to distinguish Graves' ophthalmopathy from Graves' hyperthyroidism and to predict progression to ophthalmopathy. To explore V-J signatures that separate ophthalmopathy from hyperthyroidism, a discovery set of about a hundred patients was enrolled, consisting of more than 40 with ophthalmopathy and some 59 with stable hyperthyroidism. The 95 to 100 discovery patients were randomly divided into training and test sets at a 7:3 ratio. Once sampling was done, hyperthyroidism patients were given methimazole at a starting dose of 30 mg daily, while ophthalmopathy patients were given high-dose intravenous methylprednisolone. In total, around 130 blood samples were TCR-sequenced: 40 to 45 ophthalmopathy, some 75 hyperthyroidism and about 17 hyperthyroidism-to-ophthalmopathy patients. T-cell repertoires of thyroid tissue and blood were compared in about six hyperthyroidism patients. For independent validation, a separate cohort was made up of approximately 19 hyperthyroidism patients plus 17 patients who later progressed from hyperthyroidism to ophthalmopathy. Findings and caveats that apply to the study as a whole: In validation, the model predicted ophthalmopathy progression with about 71% sensitivity and approximately 72% specificity; some 13 predicted patients were CT-confirmed with GO in a median of approximately 6.5 months. In cross-validation, the 13-signature model distinguished ophthalmopathy from stable hyperthyroidism with 87.88% sensitivity and 81.08% specificity, while in the test set the corresponding values were about 80% and 75%. Sample size was not predetermined statistically, and investigators were not blinded to group allocation. Most expanded thyroid clonotypes with frequency above 0.001 were also detected in blood, suggesting blood repertoires may reflect the thyroid immune response.

The receptor comes from a woman aged 50 to 60 with Graves' ophthalmopathy. Donor details come from another sample of the same person, matched by shared clones. Sequences were obtained from peripheral blood. The V gene is TRBV20-1 and the J gene is TRBJ1-1; the D gene assignment is ambiguous. The CDR3 here reads CSAPRTVTEAFF. At the DNA level, the sequence is TGCAGTGCCCCACGGACGGTTACTGAAGCTTTCTTT.